The 21 T cell receptor beta chains below all came from one sample that was sequenced in a study of cytomegalovirus exposure and HLA in healthy donors. It was with 60 Vbeta and 13 Jbeta primers that the PCR ran. Here immunoSEQ multiplex PCR was the method, and the copy in TCRdb shows in-frame clones only, minus some. The sample holds some 200,000 clones; approximately 80% are singletons and the top ten take about 16%. The specimen was PBMCs. Every receptor here comes from a man in his forties in good health and CMV-seronegative.

This clone was found a few times. This chain connects TRBV28 to TRBJ1-4; D gene ambiguous. CDR3 length equals 14 residues. Germline V lookup: CDR1 MDHEN, CDR2 SYDVKM. V was trimmed by 3 bases and J by 7 bases, leaving 12 bases between them. The CDR3 reads CASSFVRKSEKLFF. For the CDR3, the DNA is TGTGCCAGCAGTTTTGTGCGGAAATCTGAAAAACTGTTTTTT.

The chain recombines TRBV13 with TRBJ1-1; no reliable D call. With 3 bases removed from V and 0 bases from J, the gap between germline ends came to 14 bases. Germline V gives CDR1 PRHDT, CDR2 FYEKMQ (reference sequence). The CDR3 is 16 amino acids. The CDR3 DNA is TGTGCCAGCAGCTTTACGGAGAAAGGAATGAACACTGAAGCTTTCTTT. Residues: CASSFTEKGMNTEAFF.

This chain joins TRBV9 and TRBJ1-3, with a tentative D call TRBD1 (5 bases). Germline V gene sequence: CDR1 SGDLS, CDR2 YYNGEE. The CDR3 is 15 residues long. Trimming took off 1 base at V and 2 bases at J, with 10 bases between the two ends. The CDR3 nucleotides read TGTGCCAGCAGCGTACAAGGGGTCCCTGGAAACACCATATATTTT. Encoded protein: CASSVQGVPGNTIYF.

This clone appeared a single time. This chain links TRBV2 with TRBJ2-5; D gene ambiguous. Germline CDR1 reads SNHLY; CDR2 reads FYNNEI. The CDR3 sequence is 13 residues long. Trimming removed 6 bases from V and 4 bases from J, with 12 bases in between. CDR3 coding DNA: TGTGCCAGCAGAACCACTGGAGTAGAGACCCAGTACTTC. Its protein product is CASRTTGVETQYF.

The chain combines TRBV5-6 with TRBJ2-7; 16 nucleotides line up with TRBD2. Trimming at V came to 3 bases and at J to 3 bases, leaving 9 bases not matched to a gene. The germline CDR1 and CDR2 sequences are SGHDT and YYEEEE. The CDR3 covers 18 residues. Here the CDR3 DNA reads TGTGCCAGCAGCTGGGGGACTAGCGGGGGGGCCGGTGTCTACGAGCAGTACTTC. This codes for CASSWGTSGGAGVYEQYF.

This clone appeared a single time. The chain has TRBV10-3 and TRBJ2-5, with 10 bases matching TRBD2. The germline gives CDR1 ENHRY, CDR2 SYGVKD. CDR3 length: 13 amino acids. The ends lost 8 bases at V and 5 bases at J; junction bases unmatched: 5. The CDR3 region has the DNA TGTGCCATCGGAACTAGCGGGAAGGAGACCCAGTACTTC. Its protein product is CAIGTSGKETQYF.

This chain links TRBV6-4 with TRBJ2-2, with 7 bases identical to TRBD1. This CDR3 contains 14 residues. V was clipped by 4 bases and J by 5 bases; unmatched bases: 4. Germline CDR1 MRHNA, CDR2 SNTAGT. The CDR3 spells CASSVDRATGELFF. CDR3 in DNA: TGTGCCAGCAGTGTCGACAGGGCGACCGGGGAGCTGTTTTTT.

V usage is TRBV20-1 and J usage is TRBJ1-5; D perhaps matches TRBD1 (5 bases). Trimming took 2 bases from V and 12 from J, leaving 11 bases between them. This CDR3 is built from 11 residues. CDR1 DFQATT and CDR2 SNEGSKA come from the germline V gene (reference sequence). For the CDR3, the DNA is TGCAGTGCTAGAACCCCAGGGATCCAGCATTTT. It translates to CSARTPGIQHF.

This sequence joins TRBV9 and TRBJ1-5; unclear D gene. The CDR3 has 13 amino acids. Between the trimmed V and J ends, which lost 2 bases and 0 bases, there was a span of 3 bases. Per the germline V gene, CDR1 is SGDLS and CDR2 is YYNGEE. The CDR3 bases are TGTGCCAGCAGCGTGAGTAGCAATCAGCCCCAGCATTTT. Amino acids: CASSVSSNQPQHF.

This clone came up a few times. J is TRBJ2-2 and V is TRBV5-1; 9 nucleotides agree with TRBD2. V was clipped by 0 bases and J by 7 bases; unmatched bases: 4. Germline CDR1 is SGHRS and CDR2 is YFSETQ. The CDR3 is made up of 15 amino acids. The CDR3 region is CASSLASGNSGELFF. The CDR3 DNA sequence: TGCGCCAGCAGCTTGGCTAGCGGGAATAGCGGGGAGCTGTTTTTT.

In this sample, this clone turned up a few times. The chain is built from TRBV10-3 and TRBJ2-7, with a weak D call TRBD2 (6 bases). V shed 3 bases and J shed 3 bases, with 9 bases lying between them. The CDR3 has 13 amino acids. Germline CDR1 ENHRY, CDR2 SYGVKD. CDR3 in DNA: TGTGCCATCAGTGACCCGGGAGTCTACGAGCAGTACTTC. Translated: CAISDPGVYEQYF.

The chain joins TRBV4-2 to TRBJ2-1; 9 nucleotides align to TRBD1. This CDR3 is built from 17 residues. The trim removed 2 bases at V and 9 bases at J, leaving 14 bases unmatched. Germline CDR1 LGHNA, CDR2 YNFKEQ. CDR3 sequence reads: CASSQLKPGQGTGEQFF. The CDR3 DNA reads as TGTGCCAGCAGCCAACTTAAACCGGGACAGGGAACGGGTGAGCAGTTCTTC.

This sequence joins TRBV4-1 and TRBJ2-1; TRBD1 aligns across 8 bases. Germline V gene sequence: CDR1 MGHRA, CDR2 YSYEKL. This CDR3 is built from 14 residues. The J segment lost 9 bases and the V segment lost 2 bases, leaving 6 bases of the junction unmatched. The CDR3, as DNA: TGCGCCAGCAGCCAAACCTTCAGGGGGCTTGAGCAGTTCTTC. This codes for CASSQTFRGLEQFF.

This chain joins TRBV2 and TRBJ2-4, with TRBD1 matching 8 bases. Germline loops: CDR1 SNHLY, CDR2 FYNNEI. J gave up 1 base and V 6 bases, and 8 bases lay outside the gene matches. This CDR3 region has 16 residues. The DNA for the CDR3 is TGTGCCAGCAGCGACAGGACAGGGACGGCCAAAAACATTCAGTACTTC. Translation: CASSDRTGTAKNIQYF.

The genes are TRBV25-1 and TRBJ2-1; D might be TRBD2 (6 bases). The germline V and J ends were trimmed by 7 bases and 1 base, with 14 bases remaining between them. This CDR3 comprises 15 residues. CDR1 is MGHDK, CDR2 SYGVNS, per germline. CDR3 protein: CASKRPGDSYNEQFF. CDR3 nucleotides: TGTGCCAGCAAAAGACCGGGGGATTCCTACAATGAGCAGTTCTTC. Combining the CDR3 with reference TRBV25-1 and TRBJ2-1 gives the whole variable domain EADIYQTPRYLVIGTGKKITLECSQTMGHDKMYWYQQDPGMELHLIHYSYGVNSTEKGDLSSESTVSRIRTEHFPLTLESARPSHTSQYLCASKRPGDSYNEQFFGPGTRLTVL.

The CDR3 region is CASTAGAGTSGSPRYNEQFF. The DNA of the CDR3 is TGTGCCAGCACCGCTGGCGCGGGGACTAGCGGGAGTCCCAGGTACAATGAGCAGTTCTTC. The V gene is TRBV5-4, the J gene TRBJ2-1, with 14 bases lining up with TRBD2. The J segment lost 4 bases and the V segment lost 6 bases, leaving 18 bases of the junction unmatched. There are 20 residues in the CDR3. CDR1 is SGHNT, CDR2 YYREEE, per germline (reference sequence).

V usage is TRBV6-6 and J usage is TRBJ2-1; D might be TRBD1 (5 bases). The CDR3 consists of 11 residues. Germline assignment: CDR1 MNHNY and CDR2 SVGAGI (reference sequence). The ends were cut back, 5 bases at V and 6 bases at J, with 5 bases in the middle. CDR3 residues: CASSRGNEQFF. CDR3 coding DNA: TGTGCCAGCAGTAGGGGCAATGAGCAGTTCTTC.

CDR3 in amino acids: CASSFYQETQYF. As DNA, the CDR3 is TGCGCCAGCAGCTTCTACCAAGAGACCCAGTACTTC. This rearrangement joins TRBV5-1 to TRBJ2-5, with unresolved D. Looked up from germline, CDR1 is SGHRS and CDR2 is YFSETQ. CDR3 size: 12 residues. The ends were cut back, 2 bases at V and 0 bases at J, with 2 bases in the middle.

This clone was seen once. The chain uses TRBV5-5 and TRBJ2-5; tentative D call: TRBD1 (6 bases). CDR3 length equals 14 residues. Germline CDR1 is SGHKS and CDR2 is YYEKEE (reference sequence). V was shortened by 1 base and J by 5 bases, with 12 bases between the two germline ends. DNA of the CDR3: TGTGCCAGCAGCTTGCTGGGGGCCGCGGAGACCCAGTACTTC. This gives the protein CASSLLGAAETQYF.

The J gene is TRBJ1-1, the V gene TRBV9; the D gene is possibly TRBD1 (5 bases). The length of the CDR3 is 18 residues. Germline V gene sequence: CDR1 SGDLS, CDR2 YYNGEE. The ends were cut back, 0 bases at V and 3 bases at J, with 21 bases in the middle. DNA of the CDR3: TGTGCCAGCAGCGTAGAGGAGGGACGCTTCTTTTCCGACACTGAAGCTTTCTTT. Translated: CASSVEEGRFFSDTEAFF.

The gene calls are TRBV30 and TRBJ2-1; D may be TRBD1 (6 bases). Trimming pared 0 bases from V and 7 bases from J, leaving 13 bases between. The CDR3 covers 14 residues. The germline gives CDR1 GTSNPN, CDR2 SVGIG (reference sequence). In DNA, the CDR3 is TGTGCCTGGAGTGTGAGAGGGGGTATTAATGAGCAGTTCTTC. Translated, it gives CAWSVRGGINEQFF. Drawing the rest from reference TRBV30 and TRBJ2-1, the complete variable domain is SQTIHQWPATLVQPVGSPLSLECTVEGTSNPNLYWYRQAAGRGLQLLFYSVGIGQISSEVPQNLSASRPQDRQFILSSKKLLLSDSGFYLCAWSVRGGINEQFFGPGTRLTVL.